Following are 18 T cell receptor beta chains from one sample sequenced in a study of Tregs in tolerant kidney transplant recipients. Related graft donors supplied nonmyeloablative bone marrow transplants, and mixed chimerism was transient. Data came from immunoSEQ multiplex PCR; TCRdb stores just in-frame clones and leaves some out. The repertoire has some 50,000 clones, over 85% of them found once; the top ten carry around 15%. The sample in question was CD8+ T cells from blood (PBMCs), obtained 12 months after the transplant. The receptors here all came from a human patient who received a combined kidney and bone marrow transplant. The graft donor may account for some of the T cells.

The chain links TRBV9 to TRBJ2-1; possibly TRBD2 for D (7 bases). There are 16 residues in the CDR3. Trimming shortened V by 0 bases and J by 3 bases, and 13 bases separated the two germline ends. The germline V gene encodes CDR1 SGDLS and CDR2 YYNGEE. CDR3 DNA sequence: TGTGCCAGCAGCGTAGACGGCGGGGGCGACTACAATGAGCAGTTCTTC. Its protein product is CASSVDGGGDYNEQFF.

The chain employs TRBV6-1 and TRBJ2-7; D unclear. The germline V gene has CDR1 MNHNS and CDR2 SASEGT. The CDR3 is made up of 14 amino acids. V was cut by 3 bases and J by 2 bases, with 11 bases left in between. In DNA form, the CDR3 reads TGTGCCAGCAGTGAGTTTGCTAGACCCTACGAGCAGTACTTC. Protein: CASSEFARPYEQYF.

This clone has only a few counts. This chain links TRBV9 with TRBJ2-1; D ambiguous. V lost 0 bases to trimming and J lost 6 bases, with 7 bases between them. In germline, CDR1 is SGDLS, CDR2 YYNGEE. This CDR3 region has 13 residues. The CDR3 region is CASSVGGLNEQFF. In DNA form, the CDR3 reads TGTGCCAGCAGCGTAGGAGGCCTCAATGAGCAGTTCTTC.

For the CDR3, the DNA is TGTGCCAGCAGCCCCCGGGACAGGGGTAACTATGGCTACACCTTC. It encodes CASSPRDRGNYGYTF. The chain combines TRBV11-3 with TRBJ1-2; 10 positions match TRBD1. CDR1 and CDR2 (germline): SGHNT, YENEEA. This CDR3 region has 15 residues. Trimming removed 5 bases from V and 1 base from J; junction bases left unmatched: 4.

This rearrangement joins TRBV7-9 to TRBJ2-7; D perhaps matches TRBD2 (5 bases). Looked up from germline, CDR1 is SEHNR and CDR2 is FQNEAQ (reference sequence). CDR3 length equals 13 residues. Between the trimmed V and J ends, which lost 5 bases and 1 base, there was a span of 9 bases. In nucleotides, the CDR3 is TGTGCCAGCAGCAGAGCGGAATCCTACGAGCAGTACTTC. Protein: CASSRAESYEQYF.

The J gene is TRBJ2-3, the V gene TRBV30, with 11 bases identical to TRBD2. Looked up from germline, CDR1 is GTSNPN and CDR2 is SVGIG (reference sequence). Germline trimming cut 3 bases from V and 0 bases from J; bases unmatched to any gene: 2. The CDR3 extends over 15 amino acids. CDR3 coding DNA: TGTGCCTGGAGCCGGACTAGCGGGAGCACAGATACGCAGTATTTT. Translation gives CAWSRTSGSTDTQYF.

The chain combines TRBV4-1 with TRBJ2-1, with 9 bases fitting TRBD1. The V gene end was trimmed by 0 bases and the J gene end by 4 bases; junction bases not matched to a gene: 4. Germline V gene lookup returns CDR1 MGHRA and CDR2 YSYEKL. The CDR3 runs to 16 residues. CDR3 residues: CASSQDPGTGYNEQFF. The CDR3 coding sequence is TGCGCCAGCAGCCAAGATCCCGGGACAGGGTACAATGAGCAGTTCTTC.

The chain couples TRBV18 to TRBJ1-6; D is ambiguous. The V and J ends lost 8 bases and 6 bases respectively, with 17 bases between them. Germline CDR1 KGHSH, CDR2 LQKENI. The CDR3 totals 15 residues. In nucleotides, the CDR3 is TGTGCCAGCACGCAAAGGCGTAGGAGTAATTCACCCCTCCACTTT. Its translation is CASTQRRRSNSPLHF.

The chain has TRBV6-5 and TRBJ1-2; D is perhaps TRBD1 (5 bases). Germline-derived CDR1 and CDR2 are MNHEY and SVGAGI. The ends were cut back, 0 bases at V and 4 bases at J, with 9 bases in the middle. The CDR3 is made up of 14 amino acids. CDR3 coding DNA: TGTGCCAGCAGTTACTCAGATAGGGGCTATGGCTACACCTTC. Translated, it gives CASSYSDRGYGYTF.

The CDR3 DNA follows: TGTGCCAGCAGCTTGGCTGGGGCACCGAACACTGAAGCTTTCTTT. The encoded protein is CASSLAGAPNTEAFF. The V call is TRBV5-5, the J call TRBJ1-1; maybe TRBD1 (5 bases). The CDR3 has 15 residues. V dropped 0 bases and J dropped 1 base, with 10 bases sitting between them. CDR1 SGHKS and CDR2 YYEKEE come from the germline V gene (reference sequence).

The chain has TRBV19 and TRBJ2-7; 9 bases align to TRBD2. Losses at the gene ends were 3 bases for V and 2 bases for J; bases not matched to a gene: 2. The CDR3 runs to 14 residues. The germline CDR1 and CDR2 sequences are LNHDA and SQIVND (reference sequence). The CDR3 sequence: CASSMTSGTYEQYF. The CDR3 DNA is TGTGCCAGTAGTATGACTAGCGGAACCTACGAGCAGTACTTC.

The gene calls are TRBV4-1 and TRBJ1-5; TRBD1 aligns across 7 bases. This CDR3 spans 12 amino acids. The V and J ends lost 11 bases and 5 bases, in that order; junction bases with no gene match: 6. The germline CDR1 and CDR2 sequences are MGHRA and YSYEKL. The DNA for the CDR3 is TGCGCCTGGGGACAGCCACATCAGCCCCAGCATTTT. Its protein is CAWGQPHQPQHF.

This chain joins TRBV21-1 and TRBJ1-5. TRBV21-1 is classified as a pseudogene. The CDR3 runs to 10 residues. The CDR3 loop is CASPPRPQHF. The CDR3 DNA reads as TGTGCCAGCCCCCCGAGGCCCCAGCATTTT.

The chain recombines TRBV6-5 with TRBJ2-7, with 8 bases that match TRBD2. The length of the CDR3 is 14 residues. Trimming cost V 6 bases and J 3 bases; bases outside gene matches: 7. Germline V gene data show CDR1 as MNHEY and CDR2 as SVGAGI. CDR3 nucleotide sequence: TGTGCCAGCAGGATTAGCGGGAATTACTACGAGCAGTACTTC. Translation gives CASRISGNYYEQYF.

This clone was picked up one time. At one end the junction does not follow the germline gene, possibly because of a read error. This chain connects TRBV18 to TRBJ2-5; D not resolved. This CDR3 has 15 amino acids. Germline loops: CDR1 KGHSH, CDR2 LQKENI. The CDR3 DNA reads TGTGCCAGCTCCCCACTTCAAGACAAAAAAGAGACCCAGTACTTC. It encodes CASSPLQDKKETQYF.

The chain carries TRBV28 and TRBJ1-5, with TRBD1 matching 9 bases. The CDR3 is 13 amino acids. From germline, CDR1 is MDHEN and CDR2 SYDVKM. The ends lost 6 bases at V and 5 bases at J; junction bases unmatched: 2. In nucleotides, the CDR3 is TGTGCCAGCAGGAGACAGGGGGATCAGCCCCAGCATTTT. Residues: CASRRQGDQPQHF.

This clone was counted a few times. One end of the junction fails to match germline, which may point to a read error. The identical CDR3 is also encoded by other nucleotide sequences in the sample. The J gene is TRBJ1-6, the V gene TRBV7-9; D not certain. Per the germline V gene, CDR1 is SEHNR and CDR2 is FQNEAQ (reference sequence). This CDR3 is built from 15 residues. The CDR3 region is CASSTTDVGDSPLHF. In DNA, the CDR3 is TGTGCCAGCAGTACAACGGACGTGGGAGATTCCCCCCTCCACTTT.

For the CDR3, the DNA is TGTGCCAGCAGTGAAGTCGGACTAGCGGAGGCACACGGGGAGCAGTTCTTC. Translating it yields CASSEVGLAEAHGEQFF. This sequence joins TRBV2 and TRBJ2-1; 10 bases align to TRBD2. CDR1 is SNHLY and CDR2 is FYNNEI in the germline V gene. This CDR3 has 17 amino acids. V trimming: 1 base; J trimming: 10 bases; junction bases outside the gene matches: 13.